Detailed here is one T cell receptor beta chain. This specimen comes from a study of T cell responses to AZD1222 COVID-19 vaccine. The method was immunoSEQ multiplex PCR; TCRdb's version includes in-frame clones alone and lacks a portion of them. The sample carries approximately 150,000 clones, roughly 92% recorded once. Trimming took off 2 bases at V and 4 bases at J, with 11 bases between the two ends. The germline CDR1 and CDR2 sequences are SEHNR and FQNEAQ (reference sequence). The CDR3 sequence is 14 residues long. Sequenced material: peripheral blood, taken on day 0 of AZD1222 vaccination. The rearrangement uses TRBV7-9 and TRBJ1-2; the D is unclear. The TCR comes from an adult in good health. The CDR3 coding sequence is TGTGCCAGCAGCTTACCCGGGGATCGCTATGGCTACACCTTC. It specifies CASSLPGDRYGYTF.